This is a list of T cell receptor beta chains from one sample in a study of blood T cells in healthy people across ages. A single record per CDR3 protein comes from TCRdb applying MiXCR to the 5' RACE reads. This table holds approximately 900,000 distinct CDR3 sequences, 45% to 50% found once. Sample: blood. These receptors were taken from a man aged 30 to 45 in good health. CDR3s include the opening cysteine and the closing phenylalanine or tryptophan. Fields, in order: CDR3 protein, CDR3 DNA, J gene, V gene, clone size, D gene. A D gene is named only where the DNA matches it firmly. The size of a clone is reported for some rows only, either as once, few or many, or as a class for expanded clones.

CASSLLRGSGANVLTF,TGTGCCAGCAGTCTACTCAGGGGCTCTGGGGCCAACGTCCTGACTTTC,TRBJ2-6,TRBV11-1,-,-
CASSPLADPYEQYF,TGTGCCAGCAGCCCTTTAGCGGACCCCTACGAGCAGTACTTC,TRBJ2-7,TRBV7-9,-,-
CASRIQDTQYF,TGCGCCAGCAGAATTCAAGATACGCAGTATTTT,TRBJ2-3,TRBV5-1,-,-
CAISGTSGQETQYF,TGTGCCATCAGTGGGACTAGCGGTCAAGAGACCCAGTACTTC,TRBJ2-5,TRBV10-3,-,TRBD2
CASSQDGGTDTQYF,TGTGCCAGCAGCCAAGATGGCGGCACAGATACGCAGTATTTT,TRBJ2-3,TRBV4-2,many,-
CASSDSRVGNIQYF,TGTGCCAGCAGTGATTCTCGGGTGGGGAACATTCAGTACTTC,TRBJ2-4,TRBV6-1,-,-
CASNPGGGYNEQFF,TGTGCCAGCAACCCCGGGGGTGGGTACAATGAGCAGTTCTTC,TRBJ2-1,TRBV7-9,-,-
CASSPVSGGPADTQYF,TGTGCCAGCAGCCCAGTTAGCGGGGGGCCTGCAGATACGCAGTATTTT,TRBJ2-3,TRBV7-3,-,TRBD2
CASSPDRGSGANVLTF,TGTGCCAGCTCACCGGACAGGGGCTCTGGGGCCAACGTCCTGACTTTC,TRBJ2-6,TRBV18,-,TRBD1
CASSDRYNTEAFF,TGTGCCAGCAGCGACAGGTACAACACTGAAGCTTTCTTT,TRBJ1-1,TRBV3-1,-,-
CSVEPLSYNEQFF,TGCAGCGTTGAACCATTATCCTACAATGAGCAGTTCTTC,TRBJ2-1,TRBV29-1,-,-
CASSLDLSSYEQYF,TGTGCCAGCAGCTTAGACCTAAGCTCCTACGAGCAGTACTTC,TRBJ2-7,TRBV11-3,-,-
CASSFDLTDSPLHF,TGTGCCAGCAGCTTTGATCTTACCGATTCACCCCTCCACTTT,TRBJ1-6,TRBV7-2,few,-